This T cell receptor (beta chain) was sequenced in a study of cytomegalovirus exposure and HLA in healthy donors. Findings of the study overall: Later examination showed HLA-associated TCR beta chains had greater clonal expansion than equally common others. A few CMV-associated chains proved CMV antigen-specific in vitro.

The PCR used 60 Vbeta and 13 Jbeta primers. The protocol was immunoSEQ multiplex PCR, while the TCRdb copy is restricted to in-frame clones and leaves out a portion. The sample includes about 200,000 clones, about 83% seen only once; the top ten take roughly 15%. Points on this clone: Antigen unknown. Other DNA sequences in this sample translate to the same CDR3.

CDR3 size: 11 residues. J was trimmed by 6 bases and V by 6 bases; bases with no gene match: 2. The V gene's germline CDR1 is DFQATT and CDR2 SNEGSKA (reference sequence). Input material: PBMCs. This TCR was sampled from a man aged 40-49 years in good health and CMV-seronegative. The chain links TRBV20-1 to TRBJ1-2; 9 bases fit TRBD1. CDR3 DNA sequence: TGCAGTGCCCGGACAGGGGATGGCTACACCTTC. It yields the protein CSARTGDGYTF.